This T cell receptor beta chain stems from a study of shared clonotypes between healthy human individuals. The wider study: CD4 naive cells filled three plates per donor, CD4 memory three, CD8 naive two and CD8 memory one.

Comments on this clone: Its antigen is currently unknown.

Assay: immunoSEQ multiplex PCR; the TCRdb copy retains only in-frame clones and omits some. The repertoire has about 2 million clones, roughly 96% of them found once; the top ten carry roughly 0.13%. Study-wide findings and caveats: Estimated clonotype richness was generally higher in naive than memory subsets.

The CDR3 totals 12 residues. CDR1 LNHDA and CDR2 SQIVND come from the germline V gene (reference sequence). Trimming left V 9 bases short and J 9 bases short, with 14 bases between. The chain has TRBV19 and TRBJ2-2; D is unresolved. Input material: naive CD4+ T cells sorted from blood. Specified subset: CD45RA+ positively selected. This TCR was sampled from a man between 18 and 35 years old in good health. CDR3 sequence (DNA): TGTGCCAGCATGGGTGATGTTTGGGAGCTGTTTTTT. This codes for CASMGDVWELFF.